These T cell receptor beta chains were read from a single sample in a study of vaccination and CD4 T cells after COVID-19. What these receptors recognize is not known. From the PCR reads, TCRdb called clonotypes with MiXCR, one entry per CDR3 protein. The sample includes around 16,000 distinct CDR3 sequences, 54% of them seen just once. The sample was CD4+ T cells from blood, cultured in vitro, taken about 7 months after SARS-CoV-2 vaccination. These receptors all stem from a human donor who had recovered from COVID-19. CDR3s include the opening cysteine and the closing phenylalanine or tryptophan. A D gene is named only where the DNA matches it firmly. The size of a clone is reported for some rows only, either as once, few or many, or as a class for expanded clones.

d_call	j_call	clone_size	v_call	cdr3_nt	cdr3_aa
-	TRBJ2-3	-	TRBV7-2	TGTGCCAGCAGCCCTGAGGAGTACACAGATACGCAGTATTTT	CASSPEEYTDTQYF
-	TRBJ2-7	-	TRBV20-1	TGCAGTGCTAGAGAGGTGGGCCACGAGCAGTACTTC	CSAREVGHEQYF
TRBD2	TRBJ2-3	few	TRBV20-1	TGCAGTGCTAGAGATAGCGGGGGCACAGATACGCAGTATTTT	CSARDSGGTDTQYF
-	TRBJ2-5	-	TRBV7-2	TGTGCCAGCAGCTTAGTTGAGGCCCAGTACTTC	CASSLVEAQYF
-	TRBJ2-3	-	TRBV20-1	TGCAGTGCTAGAGATTCCGCGGGAGATACGCAGTATTTT	CSARDSAGDTQYF
-	TRBJ1-2	-	TRBV19	TGTGCCAGTAGTATAAGGGGATCGGGGTATGGCTACACCTTC	CASSIRGSGYGYTF
TRBD1	TRBJ2-5	-	TRBV11-2	TGTGCCAGCAGCGGACAGGGACAGACAATCGGGACCCAGTACTTC	CASSGQGQTIGTQYF
-	TRBJ1-5	few	TRBV7-2	TGTGCCAGCAGCTTAGTGGACCATCAGCCCCAGCATTTT	CASSLVDHQPQHF
TRBD2	TRBJ2-7	-	TRBV19	TGTGCCAGTAGCAACCCGGGACTAGCGTCCTACGAGCAGTACTTC	CASSNPGLASYEQYF
TRBD2	TRBJ2-7	few	TRBV7-3	TGTGCCAGCAGCCCGGGGAGGGTGCAGTACTTC	CASSPGRVQYF
-	TRBJ2-7	once	TRBV20-1	TGCAGTGCCAGGAGGGTGGGGTCTACCTACGAGCAGTACTTC	CSARRVGSTYEQYF
TRBD1	TRBJ2-5	few	TRBV20-1	TGCAGTGCGCGGCAGGGGGCTAAAGAGACCCAGTACTTC	CSARQGAKETQYF
-	TRBJ2-2	-	TRBV20-1	TGCAGTGCGTGGAAGCAGAACACCGGGGAGCTGTTTTTT	CSAWKQNTGELFF
TRBD1	TRBJ1-2	-	TRBV27	TGTGCCAGCAGCTGGACACAGGGGAACTATGGCTACACCTTC	CASSWTQGNYGYTF
-	TRBJ1-1	large	TRBV7-2	TGTGCCAGCAGCTTTCTGGGCGGTGTAATGAACACTGAAGCTTTCTTT	CASSFLGGVMNTEAFF
-	TRBJ2-2	-	TRBV20-1	TGCAGTGCTAGGGACAGCTCGGGCACCGGGGAGCTGTTTTTT	CSARDSSGTGELFF
TRBD1	TRBJ1-2	-	TRBV20-1	TGCAGTGCTAGAGATGTCGGGACAGGGTATACCTATGGCTACACCTTC	CSARDVGTGYTYGYTF
TRBD2	TRBJ2-3	few	TRBV7-2	TGTGCCAGCAGCCTAGCGGGAGGGCCAGGTACCCCGCAGTATTTT	CASSLAGGPGTPQYF
TRBD2	TRBJ2-7	few	TRBV7-2	TGTGCCAGCAGCAAAGTCGGACTAGCGGGAGATTCCCACGAGCAGTACTTC	CASSKVGLAGDSHEQYF
TRBD2	TRBJ2-3	-	TRBV27	TGTGCCAGCAGTTATGTGGGTGGGGGGGGAGACTTAAGAACAGATACGCAGTATTTT	CASSYVGGGGDLRTDTQYF
-	TRBJ2-3	-	TRBV20-1	TGCAGTGCTAGAACCTCTTCTATTCTACTTTCGACAGATACGCAGTATTTT	CSARTSSILLSTDTQYF
-	TRBJ2-7	-	TRBV7-8	TGTGCCAGCAGCTTAGTAGCGACATCGAGGGGCGAGCAGTACTTC	CASSLVATSRGEQYF
TRBD1	TRBJ2-7	few	TRBV6-4	TGTGCCAGCAGACTCTGGGACAGGGGTTACGAGCAGTACTTC	CASRLWDRGYEQYF
TRBD1	TRBJ1-1	few	TRBV7-3	TGTGCCAGCAGCTTACGGGGGACAGGGTTAACTAAGGCTTTCTTT	CASSLRGTGLTKAFF
TRBD2	TRBJ2-5	-	TRBV20-1	TGCAGTGCTATCCCTCAGCGGGAGAAAGAGACCCAGTACTTC	CSAIPQREKETQYF
-	TRBJ1-2	-	TRBV20-1	TGCAGTGCTAGAGATTACCTCCGGGGTGACTATGGCTACACCTTC	CSARDYLRGDYGYTF
-	TRBJ2-5	-	TRBV18	TGTGCCAGCTCACCACCGGGAGGAGAGACCCAGTACTTC	CASSPPGGETQYF
TRBD2	TRBJ2-2	once	TRBV7-3	TGTGCCAGCAGCTTAGCGGGGGGGCCTAGCACCGGGGAGCTGTTTTTT	CASSLAGGPSTGELFF
-	TRBJ2-7	few	TRBV20-1	TGCAGTGCGAATCCGATGAGGGGGGACTCCTACGAGCAGTACTTC	CSANPMRGDSYEQYF
TRBD2	TRBJ2-5	few	TRBV4-1	TGCGCCAGCAGCCAAGGACTAGCGGAGTACCAAGAGACCCAGTACTTC	CASSQGLAEYQETQYF
TRBD2	TRBJ2-1	-	TRBV7-8	TGTGCCAGCAGCACCCCTGCGGGGGGGCAGTTCTTC	CASSTPAGGQFF
TRBD1	TRBJ2-7	-	TRBV10-3	TGTGCCGGCAGGACGGACAGGGCCTACGAGCAGTACTTC	CAGRTDRAYEQYF
-	TRBJ2-3	-	TRBV6-5	TGTGCCAGCAGCTACAGGGATGATACGCAGTATTTT	CASSYRDDTQYF
-	TRBJ1-2	-	TRBV12-3/TRBV12-4	TGTGCCAGCAGTATGACTAACTATGGCTACACCTTC	CASSMTNYGYTF
-	TRBJ1-6	-	TRBV7-9	TGTGCCAGCAGCCCTCCCGGGCGGCTAAATTCACCCCTCCACTTT	CASSPPGRLNSPLHF
TRBD1	TRBJ1-6	-	TRBV20-1	TGCAGTGCCCCCGACAGGGGAAATTCACCCCTCCACTTT	CSAPDRGNSPLHF
TRBD1	TRBJ1-2	-	TRBV7-8	TGTGCCAGCAGTCCTAAGACAGGGTTCGGGGGCTACACCTTC	CASSPKTGFGGYTF
-	TRBJ1-1	-	TRBV6-1	TGTGCCAGCAGTGAAGACGGGGGTGAGTACACTGAAGCTTTCTTT	CASSEDGGEYTEAFF
-	TRBJ2-5	-	TRBV6-1	TGTGCCAGCAGGACAAGCAGGGCTGGAGACCCGTACTTC	CASRTSRAGDPYF
-	TRBJ1-2	few	TRBV7-9	TGTGCCAGCAGCTTAGGGGCAACTTTTACTAACTATGGCTACACCTTC	CASSLGATFTNYGYTF
TRBD2	TRBJ2-1	-	TRBV20-1	TGCAGTGCTAGAGCTAGCGGGGGACACCGGTTCTTC	CSARASGGHRFF
TRBD1	TRBJ1-2	few	TRBV19	TGTGCCAGTACCGTCACCGGGACAGGGGTCTATGGCTACACCTTC	CASTVTGTGVYGYTF
TRBD2	TRBJ2-5	-	TRBV6-2/TRBV6-3	TGTGCCAGCAGAAGGACTAGGCCCCTTCAAGAGACCCAGTACTTC	CASRRTRPLQETQYF
-	TRBJ2-3	-	TRBV20-1	TGCAGTGCTAGAGATGCTAGCGTCACAGATACGCAGTATTTT	CSARDASVTDTQYF
TRBD1	TRBJ1-2	-	TRBV20-1	TGCAGGGTAAACAGGGGGCGCGAGTCTGACTACACCTTC	CRVNRGRESDYTF
TRBD1	TRBJ2-1	once	TRBV29-1	TGCAGCGTGGCGGGGTTTGGGGCAGGGGGCATCGATGAGCAGTTCTTC	CSVAGFGAGGIDEQFF
TRBD2	TRBJ2-7	-	TRBV20-1	TGCAGTGCTAGACGAAGGACTAGCGGTACCTACGAGCAGTACTTC	CSARRRTSGTYEQYF
TRBD1	TRBJ1-5	-	TRBV19	TGTGCCAGTAGTCTCGGACAGGGGAGGTGGCAGCCCCAGCATTTT	CASSLGQGRWQPQHF
-	TRBJ2-7	few	TRBV5-4	TGTGCCAGCAGCCAACAGGGTCCCGACTACGAGCAGTACTTC	CASSQQGPDYEQYF
TRBD2	TRBJ2-5	medium-sized	TRBV4-1	TGCGCCAGCAGGAAAGGACTAGCGGGGGAGGAGACCCAGTACTTC	CASRKGLAGEETQYF
TRBD1	TRBJ2-4	-	TRBV20-1	TGCAGTGCGGCTGATCCGGGGACAGGGTGGGGAAACATTCAGTACTTC	CSAADPGTGWGNIQYF
-	TRBJ2-3	-	TRBV20-1	TGCAGTGCCCAGTGGTGGGGCACAGATACGCAGTATTTT	CSAQWWGTDTQYF
-	TRBJ2-5	once	TRBV6-1	TGTGCCAGCAGTGAAAGCAGGACGGCCTCGGGGACCCAGTACTTC	CASSESRTASGTQYF
-	TRBJ2-1	-	TRBV20-1	TGCAGTGCTAGAGTACATACCCCGAACAATGAGCAGTTCTTC	CSARVHTPNNEQFF
-	TRBJ2-3	-	TRBV15	TGTGCCACCAGCCCGGGGTATCGAGACACAGATACGCAGTATTTT	CATSPGYRDTDTQYF
TRBD1	TRBJ1-2	-	TRBV10-3	TGTGCCATCGGACAGGGAACTGGCGGCTACACCTTC	CAIGQGTGGYTF
TRBD2	TRBJ2-1	-	TRBV7-9	TGTGCCAGCAGGGAAGGACTAGCGGGATACAATGAGCAGTTCTTC	CASREGLAGYNEQFF